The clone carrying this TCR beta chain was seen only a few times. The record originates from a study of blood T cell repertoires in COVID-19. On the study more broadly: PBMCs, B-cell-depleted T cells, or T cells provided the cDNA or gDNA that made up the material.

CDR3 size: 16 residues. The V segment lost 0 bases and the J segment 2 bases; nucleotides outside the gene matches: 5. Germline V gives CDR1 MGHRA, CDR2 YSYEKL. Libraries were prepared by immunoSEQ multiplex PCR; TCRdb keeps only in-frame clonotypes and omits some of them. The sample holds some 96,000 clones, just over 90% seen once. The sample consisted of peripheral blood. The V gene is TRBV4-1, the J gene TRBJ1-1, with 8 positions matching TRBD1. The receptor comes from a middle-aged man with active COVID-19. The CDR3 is CASSQEGQAFNTEAFF. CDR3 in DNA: TGCGCCAGCAGCCAAGAGGGACAGGCTTTTAACACTGAAGCTTTCTTT.